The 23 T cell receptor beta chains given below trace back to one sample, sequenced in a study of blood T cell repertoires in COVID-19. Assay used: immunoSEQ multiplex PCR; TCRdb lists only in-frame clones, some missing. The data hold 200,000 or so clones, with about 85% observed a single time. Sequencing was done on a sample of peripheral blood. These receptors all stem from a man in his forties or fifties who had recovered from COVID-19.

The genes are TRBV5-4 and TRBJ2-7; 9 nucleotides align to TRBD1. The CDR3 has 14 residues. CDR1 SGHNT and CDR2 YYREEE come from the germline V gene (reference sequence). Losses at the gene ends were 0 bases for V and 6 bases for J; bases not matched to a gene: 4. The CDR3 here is CASSLEGQGSEQYF. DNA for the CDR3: TGTGCCAGCAGCTTGGAGGGACAGGGCAGCGAGCAGTACTTC.

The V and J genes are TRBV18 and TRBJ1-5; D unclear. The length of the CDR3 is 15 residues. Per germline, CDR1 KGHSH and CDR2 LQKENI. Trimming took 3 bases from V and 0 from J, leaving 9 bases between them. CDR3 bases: TGTGCCAGCTCACCCCAATCGGTTAGCAATCAGCCCCAGCATTTT. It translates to CASSPQSVSNQPQHF.

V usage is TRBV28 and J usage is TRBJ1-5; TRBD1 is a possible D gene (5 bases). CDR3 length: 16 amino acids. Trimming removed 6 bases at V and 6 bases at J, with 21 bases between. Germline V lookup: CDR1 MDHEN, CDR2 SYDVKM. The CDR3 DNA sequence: TGTGCCAGCAGCCTACTGCCTGGGGCGGGGGGTCAGCCCCAGCATTTT. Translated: CASSLLPGAGGQPQHF.

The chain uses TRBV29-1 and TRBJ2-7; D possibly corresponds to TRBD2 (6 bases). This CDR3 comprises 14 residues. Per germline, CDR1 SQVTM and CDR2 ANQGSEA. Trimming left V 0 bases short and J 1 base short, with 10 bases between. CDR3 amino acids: CSVEDRAGSYEQYF. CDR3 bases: TGCAGCGTTGAAGATCGTGCGGGGTCCTACGAGCAGTACTTC.

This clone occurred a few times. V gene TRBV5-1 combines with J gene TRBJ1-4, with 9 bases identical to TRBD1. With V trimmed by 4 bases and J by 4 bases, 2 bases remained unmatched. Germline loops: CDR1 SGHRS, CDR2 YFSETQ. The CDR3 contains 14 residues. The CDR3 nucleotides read TGCGCCAGCAGCGTGGGACAGGGTAATGAAAAACTGTTTTTT. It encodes CASSVGQGNEKLFF.

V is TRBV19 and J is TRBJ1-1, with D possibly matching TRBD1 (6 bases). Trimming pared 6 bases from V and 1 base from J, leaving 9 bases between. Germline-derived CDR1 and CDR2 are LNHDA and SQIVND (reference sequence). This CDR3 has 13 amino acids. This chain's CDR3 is CASRDSQNTEAFF. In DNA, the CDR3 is TGTGCCAGTAGGGACAGCCAGAACACTGAAGCTTTCTTT.

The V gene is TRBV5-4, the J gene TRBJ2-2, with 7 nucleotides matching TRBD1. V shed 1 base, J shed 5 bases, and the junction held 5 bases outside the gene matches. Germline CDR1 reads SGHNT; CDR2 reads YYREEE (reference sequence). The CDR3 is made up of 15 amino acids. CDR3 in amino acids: CASSLRGRWTGELFF. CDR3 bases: TGTGCCAGCAGCTTGAGGGGGCGCTGGACCGGGGAGCTGTTTTTT.

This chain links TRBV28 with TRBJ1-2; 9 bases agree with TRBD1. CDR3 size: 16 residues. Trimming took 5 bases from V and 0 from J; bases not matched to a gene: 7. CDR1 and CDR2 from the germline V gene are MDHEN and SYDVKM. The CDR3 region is CASSPIGTGSNYGYTF. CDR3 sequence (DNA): TGTGCCAGCAGTCCGATAGGGACAGGGTCTAACTATGGCTACACCTTC.

CDR3 nucleotide sequence: TGTGCCAGCTCACCTCAATTGGGACAGCGAGGGGCAGATACGCAGTATTTT. This encodes CASSPQLGQRGADTQYF. This chain uses TRBV18 with TRBJ2-3; 7 bases align to TRBD1. Germline loops: CDR1 KGHSH, CDR2 LQKENI. The CDR3 sequence is 17 residues long. Unmatched junction bases numbered 13, after V lost 3 bases and J lost 4 bases.

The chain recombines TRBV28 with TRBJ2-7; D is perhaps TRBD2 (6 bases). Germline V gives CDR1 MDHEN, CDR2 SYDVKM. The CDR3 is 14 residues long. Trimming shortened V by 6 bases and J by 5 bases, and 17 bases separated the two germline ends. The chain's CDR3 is CASRPRDLEDEQYF. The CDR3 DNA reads TGTGCCAGCAGGCCACGGGACTTGGAGGACGAGCAGTACTTC.

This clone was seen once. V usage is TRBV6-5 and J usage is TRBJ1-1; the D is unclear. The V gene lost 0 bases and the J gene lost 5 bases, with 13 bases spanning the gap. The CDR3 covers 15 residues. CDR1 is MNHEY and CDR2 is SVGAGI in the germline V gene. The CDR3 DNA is TGTGCCAGCAGTTACTCGGCCAACCGTAATACTGAAGCTTTCTTT. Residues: CASSYSANRNTEAFF.

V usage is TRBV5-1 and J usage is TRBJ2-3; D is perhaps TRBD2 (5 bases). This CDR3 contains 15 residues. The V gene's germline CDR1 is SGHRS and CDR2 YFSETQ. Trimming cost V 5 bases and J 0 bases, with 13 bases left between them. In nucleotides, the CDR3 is TGCGCCAGCAGTGCGGGCAAGCCTAGCACAGATACGCAGTATTTT. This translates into CASSAGKPSTDTQYF.

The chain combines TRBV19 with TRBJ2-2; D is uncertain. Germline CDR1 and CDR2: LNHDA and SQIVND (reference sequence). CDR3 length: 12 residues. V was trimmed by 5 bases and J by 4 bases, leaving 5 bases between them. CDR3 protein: CASSVFTGELFF. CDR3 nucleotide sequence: TGTGCCAGTAGTGTATTCACCGGGGAGCTGTTTTTT. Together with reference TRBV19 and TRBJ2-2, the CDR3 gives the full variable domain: DGGITQSPKYLFRKEGQNVTLSCEQNLNHDAMYWYRQDPGQGLRLIYYSQIVNDFQKGDIAEGYSVSREKKESFPLTVTSAQKNPTAFYLCASSVFTGELFFGEGSRLTVL.

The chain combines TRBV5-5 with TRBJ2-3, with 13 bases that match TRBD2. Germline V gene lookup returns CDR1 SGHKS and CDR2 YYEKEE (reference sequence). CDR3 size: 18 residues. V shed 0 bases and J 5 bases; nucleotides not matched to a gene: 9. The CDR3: CASSLGTSGRAGEDTQYF. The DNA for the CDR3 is TGTGCCAGCAGCTTGGGTACTAGCGGGAGGGCCGGCGAAGATACGCAGTATTTT.

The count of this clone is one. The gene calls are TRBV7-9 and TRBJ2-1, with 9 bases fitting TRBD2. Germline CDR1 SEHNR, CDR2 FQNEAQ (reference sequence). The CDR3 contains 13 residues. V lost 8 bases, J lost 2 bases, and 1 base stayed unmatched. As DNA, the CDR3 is TGTGCCAGCCCTAGCGGGACCTACAATGAGCAGTTCTTC. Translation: CASPSGTYNEQFF.

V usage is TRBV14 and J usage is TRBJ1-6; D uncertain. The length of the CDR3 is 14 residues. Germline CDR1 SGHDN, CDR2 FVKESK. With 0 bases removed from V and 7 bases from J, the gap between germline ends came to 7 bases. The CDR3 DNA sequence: TGTGCCAGCAGCCAAGAGTACAACAATTCACCCCTCCACTTT. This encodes CASSQEYNNSPLHF.

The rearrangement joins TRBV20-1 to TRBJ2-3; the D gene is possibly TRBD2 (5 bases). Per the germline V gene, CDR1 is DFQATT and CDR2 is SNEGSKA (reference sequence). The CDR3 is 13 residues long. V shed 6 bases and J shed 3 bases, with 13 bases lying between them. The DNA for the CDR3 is TGCAGTGCCAGTAGAGGGAGAACAGATACGCAGTATTTT. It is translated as CSASRGRTDTQYF.

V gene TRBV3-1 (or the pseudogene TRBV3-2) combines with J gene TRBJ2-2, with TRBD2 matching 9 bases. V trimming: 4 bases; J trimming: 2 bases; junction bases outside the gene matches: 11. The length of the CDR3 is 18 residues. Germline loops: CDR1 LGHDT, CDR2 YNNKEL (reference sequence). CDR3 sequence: CASSPYSGRGDNTGELFF. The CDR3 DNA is TGTGCCAGCAGCCCATATAGCGGGAGAGGGGACAACACCGGGGAGCTGTTTTTT.

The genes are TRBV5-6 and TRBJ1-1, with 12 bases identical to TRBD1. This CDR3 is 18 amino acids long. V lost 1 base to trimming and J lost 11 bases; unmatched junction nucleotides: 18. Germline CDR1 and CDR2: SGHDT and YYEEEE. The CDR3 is CASSLLGQGARLKEGAFF. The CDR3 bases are TGTGCCAGCAGCTTGCTGGGACAGGGGGCGAGGTTGAAGGAGGGGGCTTTCTTT.

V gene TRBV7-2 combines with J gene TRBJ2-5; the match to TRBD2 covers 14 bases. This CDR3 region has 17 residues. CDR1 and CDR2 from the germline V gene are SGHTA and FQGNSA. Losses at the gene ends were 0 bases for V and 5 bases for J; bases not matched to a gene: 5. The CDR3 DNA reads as TGTGCCAGCAGCTTAGCGACTAGCGGGAGGGCGGGGGAGACCCAGTACTTC. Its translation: CASSLATSGRAGETQYF.

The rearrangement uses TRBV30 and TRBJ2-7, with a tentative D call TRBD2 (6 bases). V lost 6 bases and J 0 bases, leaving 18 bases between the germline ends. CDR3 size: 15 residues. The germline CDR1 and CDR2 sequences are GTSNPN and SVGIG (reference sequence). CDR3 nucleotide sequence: TGTGCCTGCCAAGGGAGGCTTCCCTACTCCTACGAGCAGTACTTC. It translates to CACQGRLPYSYEQYF. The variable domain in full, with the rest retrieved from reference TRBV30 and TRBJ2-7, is SQTIHQWPATLVQPVGSPLSLECTVEGTSNPNLYWYRQAAGRGLQLLFYSVGIGQISSEVPQNLSASRPQDRQFILSSKKLLLSDSGFYLCACQGRLPYSYEQYFGPGTRLTVT.

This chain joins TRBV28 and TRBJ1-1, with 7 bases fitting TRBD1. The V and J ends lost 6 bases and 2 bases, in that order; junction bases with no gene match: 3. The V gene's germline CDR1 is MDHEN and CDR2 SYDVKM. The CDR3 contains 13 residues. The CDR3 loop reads CASRRQGNTEAFF. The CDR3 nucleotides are TGTGCCAGCAGACGACAGGGAAACACTGAAGCTTTCTTT.

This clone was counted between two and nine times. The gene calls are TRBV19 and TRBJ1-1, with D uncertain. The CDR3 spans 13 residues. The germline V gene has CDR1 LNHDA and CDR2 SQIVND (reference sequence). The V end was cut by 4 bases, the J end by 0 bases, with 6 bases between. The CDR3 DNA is TGTGCCAGTAGTACCCCCATGAACACTGAAGCTTTCTTT. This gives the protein CASSTPMNTEAFF.